Listed here are 4 T cell receptor beta chains from one sample, sequenced in a study of regulatory T cells in long-lasting Graves disease. Noted time point: newly diagnosed GD, antithyroid drugs for less than 3 months. From RNA extracted from PBMCs, the TCR library was made. Building of the TCR beta libraries involved iRepertoire HTBI primers and Arm-PCR of CDR3 regions. MiXCR was run by TCRdb on the multiplex PCR reads, yielding one entry per CDR3 protein. Of about 470,000 distinct CDR3 sequences listed, 15% were seen once; the top ten hold 16%. The data also belong to a second study, concerning T cells in Graves' hyperthyroidism and ophthalmopathy.

Source: peripheral blood mononuclear cells (PBMCs), taken at new diagnosis, from a patient treated with antithyroid drugs. The origin of the receptors is a woman aged 30 to 39 with Graves disease.

The V call is TRBV6-5, the J call TRBJ2-1; D not certain. Trimming pared 3 bases from V and 8 bases from J, leaving 5 bases between. The CDR3 is 11 residues long. Germline-derived CDR1 and CDR2 are MNHEY and SVGAGI. The CDR3 DNA sequence: TGTGCCAGCAGTTATCTCTATGAGCAGTTCTTC. Protein: CASSYLYEQFF.

V and J are TRBV5-6 and TRBJ1-1; TRBD1 matches at 10 bases. CDR1 is SGHDT, CDR2 YYEEEE, per germline. With 7 bases clipped from V and 3 bases from J, the junction kept 6 bases outside the gene matches. CDR3 size: 14 residues. In DNA, the CDR3 is TGTGCCAGCGGGAGACAGGGGGCGCACACTGAAGCTTTCTTT. It encodes CASGRQGAHTEAFF.

This clonotype showed up just a few times. The chain has TRBV12-3 or TRBV12-4 and TRBJ2-7; 9 bases match TRBD2. V lost 5 bases to trimming and J lost 0 bases; unmatched junction nucleotides: 5. This CDR3 has 15 residues. CDR3 bases: TGTGCCAGCAGTCCACTAGCGGGCGCCTCCTACGAGCAGTACTTC. This sequence encodes CASSPLAGASYEQYF.

This clonotype was detected many times. J is TRBJ1-4 and V is TRBV18; D is unclear. Deletions cut 3 bases from V and 8 bases from J, with 16 bases between. Germline loops: CDR1 KGHSH, CDR2 LQKENI. The CDR3 contains 15 residues. The CDR3 bases are TGTGCCAGCTCACCTCAAGACCACCTCGGCGAAAAACTGTTTTTT. Protein: CASSPQDHLGEKLFF. Supplemented by reference TRBV18 and TRBJ1-4, the full variable domain reads NAGVMQNPRHLVRRRGQEARLRCSPMKGHSHVYWYRQLPEEGLKFMVYLQKENIIDESGMPKERFSAEFPKEGPSILRIQQVVRGDSAAYFCASSPQDHLGEKLFFGSGTQLSVL.